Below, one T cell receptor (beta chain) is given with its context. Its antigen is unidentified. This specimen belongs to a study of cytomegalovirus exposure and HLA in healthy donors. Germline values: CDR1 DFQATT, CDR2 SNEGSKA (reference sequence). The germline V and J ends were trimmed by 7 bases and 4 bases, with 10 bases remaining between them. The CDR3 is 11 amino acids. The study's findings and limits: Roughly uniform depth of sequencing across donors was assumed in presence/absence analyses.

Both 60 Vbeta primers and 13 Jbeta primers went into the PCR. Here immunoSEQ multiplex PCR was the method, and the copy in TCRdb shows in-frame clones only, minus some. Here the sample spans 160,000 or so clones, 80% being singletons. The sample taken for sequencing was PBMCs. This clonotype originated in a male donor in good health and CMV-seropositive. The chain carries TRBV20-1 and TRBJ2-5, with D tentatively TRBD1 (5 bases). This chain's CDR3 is CSVSGPETQYF. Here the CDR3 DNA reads TGCAGTGTTTCAGGGCCAGAGACCCAGTACTTC.